Following are 6 T cell receptor beta chains from one sample sequenced in a study of CD8 T cells in Susac syndrome. It was with random hexamers that 0.5 to 1 ug RNA was reverse transcribed. TCRdb reprocessed the immunoSEQ multiplex PCR reads with MiXCR, giving one entry per CDR3 protein. The sample has hundreds of thousands of distinct CDR3 sequences, approximately 85% seen once. The specimen was CD8+ T cells from PBMCs. The receptors stem from a human donor with multiple sclerosis.

The chain joins TRBV5-1 to TRBJ2-6; 7 nucleotides match TRBD1. The CDR3 has 19 amino acids. V shed 5 bases and J 2 bases; nucleotides not matched to a gene: 16. Germline V gene sequence: CDR1 SGHRS, CDR2 YFSETQ. The CDR3 sequence is CASRDPRAIGGAGANVLTF. As DNA, the CDR3 is TGCGCCAGCAGGGACCCCCGGGCTATAGGGGGCGCTGGGGCCAACGTCCTGACTTTC.

The chain is built from TRBV6-1 and TRBJ2-3, with D possibly TRBD2 on 5 matching bases. The CDR3 totals 15 residues. CDR1 MNHNS and CDR2 SASEGT come from the germline V gene. Trimming removed 0 bases at V and 3 bases at J, with 10 bases between. CDR3 sequence reads: CASSEAGVGTDTQYF. In DNA form, the CDR3 reads TGTGCCAGCAGTGAAGCGGGAGTTGGGACAGATACGCAGTATTTT.

This chain links TRBV19 with TRBJ1-1, with D possibly TRBD1 on 5 matching bases. The V gene lost 3 bases and the J gene lost 10 bases, with 15 bases spanning the gap. The CDR3 extends over 13 amino acids. Germline loops: CDR1 LNHDA, CDR2 SQIVND (reference sequence). The CDR3 loop reads CASSIDSGFGAFF. In DNA form, the CDR3 reads TGTGCCAGTAGTATCGACTCAGGGTTCGGAGCTTTCTTT. The full variable domain, its missing parts supplied by reference TRBV19 and TRBJ1-1, is DGGITQSPKYLFRKEGQNVTLSCEQNLNHDAMYWYRQDPGQGLRLIYYSQIVNDFQKGDIAEGYSVSREKKESFPLTVTSAQKNPTAFYLCASSIDSGFGAFFGQGTRLTVV.

The chain is built from TRBV28 and TRBJ1-4; maybe TRBD1 (6 bases). Germline CDR1 is MDHEN and CDR2 is SYDVKM. The CDR3 sequence is 16 residues long. Trimming removed 6 bases from V and 5 bases from J, with 19 bases in between. This chain's CDR3 is CASSQNSGTRNEKLFF. As DNA, the CDR3 is TGTGCCAGCAGCCAAAACTCCGGGACACGGAATGAAAAACTGTTTTTT.

This clonotype appeared a few times. The V call is TRBV2, the J call TRBJ2-7; 9 bases line up with TRBD1. CDR1 SNHLY and CDR2 FYNNEI come from the germline V gene. This CDR3 has 14 amino acids. The V gene end was trimmed by 3 bases and the J gene end by 2 bases; junction bases not matched to a gene: 2. CDR3 protein: CASSEGQGTYEQYF. The CDR3 nucleotides read TGTGCCAGCAGTGAGGGACAGGGAACCTACGAGCAGTACTTC.

J is TRBJ1-1 and V is TRBV27; 9 positions match TRBD1. V dropped 3 bases and J dropped 4; count of bases not matched to a gene: 9. Germline CDR1 reads MNHEY; CDR2 reads SMNVEV (reference sequence). The CDR3 is 16 residues long. The CDR3 spells CASSFNYRGRGTEAFF. The CDR3 DNA reads TGTGCCAGCAGTTTTAATTACAGGGGGCGAGGCACTGAAGCTTTCTTT.